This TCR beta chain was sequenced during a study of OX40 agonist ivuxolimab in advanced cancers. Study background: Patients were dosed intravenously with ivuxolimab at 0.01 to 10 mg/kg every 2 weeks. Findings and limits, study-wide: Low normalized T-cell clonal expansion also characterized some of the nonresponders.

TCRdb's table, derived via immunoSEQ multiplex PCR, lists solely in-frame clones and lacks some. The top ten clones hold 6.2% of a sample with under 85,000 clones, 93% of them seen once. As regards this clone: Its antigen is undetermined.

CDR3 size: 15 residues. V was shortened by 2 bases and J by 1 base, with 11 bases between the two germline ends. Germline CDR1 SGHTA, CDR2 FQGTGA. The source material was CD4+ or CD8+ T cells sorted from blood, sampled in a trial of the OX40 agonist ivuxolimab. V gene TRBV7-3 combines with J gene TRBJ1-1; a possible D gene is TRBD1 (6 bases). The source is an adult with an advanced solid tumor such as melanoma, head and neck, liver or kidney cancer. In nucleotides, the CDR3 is TGTGCCAGCAGCTTATACGGGGGGCGGAACACTGAAGCTTTCTTT. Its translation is CASSLYGGRNTEAFF.